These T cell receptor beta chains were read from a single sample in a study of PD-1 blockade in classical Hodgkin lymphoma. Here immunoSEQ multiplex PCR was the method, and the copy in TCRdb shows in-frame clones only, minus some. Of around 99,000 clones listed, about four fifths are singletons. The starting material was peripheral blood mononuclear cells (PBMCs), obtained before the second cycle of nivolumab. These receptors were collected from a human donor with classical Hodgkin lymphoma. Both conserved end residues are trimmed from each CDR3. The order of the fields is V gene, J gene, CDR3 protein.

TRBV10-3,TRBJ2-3,AISEFSSGSTDTQY
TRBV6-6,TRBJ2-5,ASSYSSGGRETQY
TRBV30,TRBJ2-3,AWSVRSGRDTQY
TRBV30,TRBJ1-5,ACGRSGRGDQPQH
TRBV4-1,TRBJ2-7,ASAGPTGREQY
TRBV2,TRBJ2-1,ASGEATTYNEQF
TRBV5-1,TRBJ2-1,ASSSVQGAWYEQF
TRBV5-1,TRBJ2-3,ASSGTGVVADTQY
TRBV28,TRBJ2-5,ASSLVRLAGAQETQY
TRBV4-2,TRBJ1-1,ASSPIDRGLLSTEAF
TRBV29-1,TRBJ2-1,SVDRAYNEQF
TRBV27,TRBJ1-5,GAGGSRNQPQH
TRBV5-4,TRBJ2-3,ASSRGTSGRTDTQY
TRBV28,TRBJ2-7,ASGGQDSYEQY
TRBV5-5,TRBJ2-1,ASTQLVGSGDEQF
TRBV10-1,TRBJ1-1,ASSGAEHTEAF
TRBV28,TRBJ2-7,ASSGLAGSEDYEQY
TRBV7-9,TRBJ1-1,ASSRDSTEAF
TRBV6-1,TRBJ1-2,ASSEAVRGIGYT
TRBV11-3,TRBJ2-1,ASRVRCGGRGEQF
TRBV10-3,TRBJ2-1,AISGRGDNEQF
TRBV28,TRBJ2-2,ASSLGGLINTGELF
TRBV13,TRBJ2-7,ASSPIGTYEQY
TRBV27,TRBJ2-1,ASSLRGGGLADYNEQF
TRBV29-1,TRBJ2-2,SVAAQPLAGVGGELF
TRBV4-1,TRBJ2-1,ASSLWGQRDNEQF
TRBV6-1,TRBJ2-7,ASSLDGGRTYEQY
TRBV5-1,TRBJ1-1,ASSSTPGEDAF
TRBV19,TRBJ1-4,ASTPLTGYGRRDEKLF
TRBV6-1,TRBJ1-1,ASKWSTEAF
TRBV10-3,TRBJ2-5,AISEGLAGGTQY
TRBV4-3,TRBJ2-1,ASSQDLAGANEQF